Here is one TCR beta chain with its context. These data belong to a study of blood T cell repertoires in COVID-19. Overall study: Italy, Spain and the United States were the sources of the convalescent and acute COVID-19 samples. T cells, B-cell-depleted T cells, or PBMCs supplied cDNA or gDNA.

In germline, CDR1 is SQVTM, CDR2 ANQGSEA. The CDR3 has 15 amino acids. The ends lost 3 bases at V and 7 bases at J; junction bases unmatched: 12. Original methodology: Amplification from reference gene primers served as the basis for estimated nucleated cell counts. Some clones are missing from TCRdb's copy, which holds only in-frame ones; the method was immunoSEQ multiplex PCR. V and J calls and clone size are as listed in that table; D and trimming were resolved from the DNA. The data show some 270,000 clones, around nine tenths seen once. The sequence derives from a woman aged 60-70 years who had recovered from COVID-19. The genes are TRBV29-1 and TRBJ1-2; 9 bases match TRBD1. The material sequenced was peripheral blood. CDR3 in amino acids: CSVDPGTGNIAGYTF. In nucleotides, the CDR3 is TGCAGCGTTGATCCCGGGACAGGGAATATCGCTGGCTACACCTTC.